The text below deals with one TCR beta chain. The data were taken from a study of control samples from healthy donors and cancer patients. Data came from immunoSEQ multiplex PCR; TCRdb stores just in-frame clones and leaves some out. The sample lists roughly 160,000 clones, about 90% seen once, with 4.9% in the top ten. The sequence came from a woman aged 25-40 years in good health. Specimen: blood.

DNA for the CDR3: TGCGCCAGCAGCTTGGAACCAGGGTCAATTGGCAATGAGCAGTTCTTC. Encoded protein: CASSLEPGSIGNEQFF. The chain joins TRBV5-1 to TRBJ2-1, with a possible D match to TRBD1 (5 bases). The CDR3 consists of 16 residues. Trimming removed 0 bases from V and 6 bases from J, with 16 bases in between. Germline loops: CDR1 SGHRS, CDR2 YFSETQ.